The clone carrying this T cell receptor beta chain was recorded a few times. Its antigen is undetermined. The diagnosis was founded upon clinical symptoms, serum thyroxine, TRAb, thyroid ultrasound and orbital computed tomography. These data originate in a study of Graves' ophthalmopathy and Graves' hyperthyroidism. General study results and limits: Built on 13 signatures, a model told ophthalmopathy apart from stable hyperthyroidism with approximately 85% sensitivity and roughly 81% specificity.

Trimming stripped 5 bases from V and 3 bases from J, with 17 bases between. Germline V gives CDR1 MNHEY, CDR2 SMNVEV (reference sequence). The CDR3 consists of 15 residues. Amplification from RNA transcripts yielded the TCR beta CDR3 regions. Investigators did first-round RT-PCR with HTBI primers, then second-round multiplex PCR. MiXCR, applied by TCRdb to the multiplex PCR reads, yields one record per CDR3 protein. This sample has under 250,000 distinct CDR3 sequences; roughly a fifth occur once, and the top ten carry about 46%. This TCR derives from a woman aged 45-65 years with Graves' ophthalmopathy. The chain combines TRBV27 with TRBJ2-7; D tentatively fits TRBD1 or TRBD2 (5 bases each). The sample consisted of peripheral blood. The CDR3 here is CASSASWGTLYEQYF. CDR3 in DNA: TGTGCCAGCAGTGCCTCGTGGGGGACCCTCTACGAGCAGTACTTC.